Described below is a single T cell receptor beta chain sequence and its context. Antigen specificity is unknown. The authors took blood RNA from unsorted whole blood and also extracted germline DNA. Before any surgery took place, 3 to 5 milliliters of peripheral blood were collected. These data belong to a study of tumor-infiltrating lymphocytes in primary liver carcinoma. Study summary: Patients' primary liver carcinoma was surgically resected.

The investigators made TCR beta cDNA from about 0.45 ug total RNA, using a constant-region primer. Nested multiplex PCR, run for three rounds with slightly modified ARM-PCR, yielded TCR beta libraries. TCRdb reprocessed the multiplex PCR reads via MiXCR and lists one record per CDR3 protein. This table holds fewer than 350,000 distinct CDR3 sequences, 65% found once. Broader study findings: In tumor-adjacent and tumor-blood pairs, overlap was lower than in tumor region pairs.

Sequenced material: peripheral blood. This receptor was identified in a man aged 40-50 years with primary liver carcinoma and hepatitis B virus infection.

The CDR3 DNA reads as TGTGCCAACAGCTTAATTATTTTCAATGAGCAGTTCTTC. Its translation: CANSLIIFNEQFF. J is TRBJ2-1 and V is TRBV6-5; D unresolved. The CDR3 spans 13 residues. Germline lookup yields CDR1 MNHEY and CDR2 SVGAGI. The V end was cut by 10 bases, the J end by 6 bases, with 16 bases between.